This TCR beta chain comes out of a study of shared clonotypes between healthy human individuals. With V trimmed by 0 bases and J by 8 bases, 9 bases remained unmatched. CDR1 is SGHRS and CDR2 is YFSETQ in the germline V gene. The CDR3 contains 15 residues. Only in-frame clones appear in the TCRdb table, and some are missing; sequencing was by immunoSEQ multiplex PCR. This sample yields about 1.5 million clones, of which 95% to 99% are seen a single time; approximately 0.44% belongs to the top ten. All donors qualified as healthy HIV-negative adults and had experienced no recent acute infections or vaccinations.

Sequenced: naive CD4+ T cells sorted from blood. As to subset: CD45RA+ positively selected. The receptor comes from a man aged 25 to 40 in good health. The chain carries TRBV5-1 and TRBJ1-2; TRBD1 agrees at 8 bases. The CDR3 spells CASSLAGQGVEGYTF. The CDR3, as DNA: TGCGCCAGCAGCTTGGCCGGACAGGGAGTGGAGGGCTACACCTTC.